Following are 10 T cell receptor beta chains from one sample sequenced in a study of PD-1 blockade in classical Hodgkin lymphoma. The repertoire was sequenced with immunoSEQ multiplex PCR; TCRdb's copy has only in-frame clones and lacks some. The top ten hold about 41% of the sample, which has roughly 20,000 clones, 70% to 85% seen once. Time point specified: cycle 4 day 1 (C4D1), after six to seven weeks of nivolumab. All patients relapsed after autologous stem cell transplantation, and brentuximab vedotin exposure varied. The source was peripheral blood mononuclear cells (PBMCs), collected before the fourth cycle of nivolumab. The receptor source for this set is a human donor with classical Hodgkin lymphoma.

The chain combines TRBV19 with TRBJ2-1; 10 nucleotides line up with TRBD2. The CDR3 extends over 15 amino acids. Trimming cost V 5 bases and J 9 bases; bases outside gene matches: 10. Germline CDR1 reads LNHDA; CDR2 reads SQIVND (reference sequence). The CDR3 DNA follows: TGTGCCAGTAGTCCTGAGCGGGGGGGATTGGCTGAGCAGTTCTTC. Protein sequence: CASSPERGGLAEQFF.

The rearrangement uses TRBV7-9 and TRBJ2-2; D is unresolved. Germline assignment: CDR1 SEHNR and CDR2 FQNEAQ (reference sequence). V gave up 1 base and J gave up 8 bases, with 5 bases separating them. The CDR3 totals 12 residues. CDR3 in DNA: TGTGCCAGCAGCTTAGACGGTGGGGAGCTGTTTTTT. This encodes CASSLDGGELFF.

This clone occurred a few times. The CDR3 DNA follows: TGTGCCACCAGCAGAGGGTTGGGGACCGGGATCTCTGGAAACACCATATATTTT. Protein product: CATSRGLGTGISGNTIYF. The V gene is TRBV15, the J gene TRBJ1-3; D might be TRBD1 (5 bases). CDR3 size: 18 residues. CDR1 and CDR2 from the germline V gene are LNHNV and YYDKDF (reference sequence). V gave up 1 base and J gave up 0 bases, with 16 bases separating them.

The chain uses TRBV6-5 and TRBJ1-4; 7 bases fit TRBD1. The CDR3 runs to 13 residues. Germline lookup yields CDR1 MNHEY and CDR2 SVGAGI. V dropped 4 bases and J dropped 8; count of bases not matched to a gene: 4. CDR3: CASSLMGQEKLFF. The CDR3, as DNA: TGTGCCAGCAGTTTAATGGGACAGGAAAAACTGTTTTTT.

In regard to this clone: Other DNA sequences in the same sample also yield this CDR3. The chain employs TRBV5-4 and TRBJ1-4; TRBD1 aligns across 8 bases. There are 14 residues in the CDR3. CDR1 and CDR2 from the germline V gene are SGHNT and YYREEE (reference sequence). The V gene end was trimmed by 0 bases and the J gene end by 6 bases; junction bases not matched to a gene: 1. In nucleotides, the CDR3 is TGTGCCAGCAGCTTGGACAGGGGGGATGAAAAACTGTTTTTT. It codes for CASSLDRGDEKLFF. The entire variable domain, with the rest obtained from reference TRBV5-4 and TRBJ1-4, is as follows: ETGVTQSPTHLIKTRGQQVTLRCSSQSGHNTVSWYQQALGQGPQFIFQYYREEENGRGNFPPRFSGLQFPNYSSELNVNALELDDSALYLCASSLDRGDEKLFFGSGTQLSVL.

This clone was counted only a few times. The chain carries TRBV29-1 and TRBJ1-1; TRBD1 aligns across 7 bases. CDR1 is SQVTM, CDR2 ANQGSEA, per germline. Germline trimming cut 7 bases from V and 3 bases from J; bases unmatched to any gene: 8. This CDR3 is built from 13 residues. DNA for the CDR3: TGCAGCGCCCTCGACAGGGTAGACACTGAAGCTTTCTTT. Protein product: CSALDRVDTEAFF.

This clone showed up just once. The chain has TRBV25-1 and TRBJ1-1, with 9 bases matching TRBD1. The CDR3 length is 13 residues. The germline gives CDR1 MGHDK, CDR2 SYGVNS. Trimming removed 6 bases from V and 6 bases from J; junction bases left unmatched: 5. CDR3 coding DNA: TGTGCCAGCAGAACAGGGGGCTGGCCTGAAGCTTTCTTT. Protein: CASRTGGWPEAFF. Using reference TRBV25-1 and TRBJ1-1 for the parts outside the CDR3, the full variable domain is EADIYQTPRYLVIGTGKKITLECSQTMGHDKMYWYQQDPGMELHLIHYSYGVNSTEKGDLSSESTVSRIRTEHFPLTLESARPSHTSQYLCASRTGGWPEAFFGQGTRLTVV.

The table lists this clone with a few counts. The chain is built from TRBV6-4 and TRBJ2-7; 11 bases align to TRBD1. The germline CDR1 and CDR2 sequences are MRHNA and SNTAGT. The CDR3 is 14 residues long. V was clipped by 3 bases and J by 6 bases; unmatched bases: 4. The CDR3, as DNA: TGTGCCAGCAGTGAAACCGGGACAGGGGGCGAGCAGTACTTC. Its translation: CASSETGTGGEQYF.

V gene TRBV7-8 combines with J gene TRBJ1-2; D not certain. Germline CDR1 SGHVS, CDR2 FQNEAQ. The CDR3 covers 17 residues. V was trimmed by 5 bases and J by 4 bases, leaving 23 bases between them. Here the CDR3 reads CASSRKVFTRKIYGYTF. The CDR3 DNA is TGTGCCAGCAGCCGTAAAGTGTTTACCCGAAAGATCTATGGCTACACCTTC.

V is TRBV27 and J is TRBJ2-7; 8 nucleotides match TRBD2. The CDR3 contains 13 residues. After removal of 6 bases from V and 3 bases from J, the junction contained 4 bases not matched to a gene. Germline V lookup: CDR1 MNHEY, CDR2 SMNVEV (reference sequence). This chain's CDR3 is CASSQGTSYEQYF. The CDR3 DNA reads TGTGCCAGCAGCCAAGGGACTAGCTACGAGCAGTACTTC.